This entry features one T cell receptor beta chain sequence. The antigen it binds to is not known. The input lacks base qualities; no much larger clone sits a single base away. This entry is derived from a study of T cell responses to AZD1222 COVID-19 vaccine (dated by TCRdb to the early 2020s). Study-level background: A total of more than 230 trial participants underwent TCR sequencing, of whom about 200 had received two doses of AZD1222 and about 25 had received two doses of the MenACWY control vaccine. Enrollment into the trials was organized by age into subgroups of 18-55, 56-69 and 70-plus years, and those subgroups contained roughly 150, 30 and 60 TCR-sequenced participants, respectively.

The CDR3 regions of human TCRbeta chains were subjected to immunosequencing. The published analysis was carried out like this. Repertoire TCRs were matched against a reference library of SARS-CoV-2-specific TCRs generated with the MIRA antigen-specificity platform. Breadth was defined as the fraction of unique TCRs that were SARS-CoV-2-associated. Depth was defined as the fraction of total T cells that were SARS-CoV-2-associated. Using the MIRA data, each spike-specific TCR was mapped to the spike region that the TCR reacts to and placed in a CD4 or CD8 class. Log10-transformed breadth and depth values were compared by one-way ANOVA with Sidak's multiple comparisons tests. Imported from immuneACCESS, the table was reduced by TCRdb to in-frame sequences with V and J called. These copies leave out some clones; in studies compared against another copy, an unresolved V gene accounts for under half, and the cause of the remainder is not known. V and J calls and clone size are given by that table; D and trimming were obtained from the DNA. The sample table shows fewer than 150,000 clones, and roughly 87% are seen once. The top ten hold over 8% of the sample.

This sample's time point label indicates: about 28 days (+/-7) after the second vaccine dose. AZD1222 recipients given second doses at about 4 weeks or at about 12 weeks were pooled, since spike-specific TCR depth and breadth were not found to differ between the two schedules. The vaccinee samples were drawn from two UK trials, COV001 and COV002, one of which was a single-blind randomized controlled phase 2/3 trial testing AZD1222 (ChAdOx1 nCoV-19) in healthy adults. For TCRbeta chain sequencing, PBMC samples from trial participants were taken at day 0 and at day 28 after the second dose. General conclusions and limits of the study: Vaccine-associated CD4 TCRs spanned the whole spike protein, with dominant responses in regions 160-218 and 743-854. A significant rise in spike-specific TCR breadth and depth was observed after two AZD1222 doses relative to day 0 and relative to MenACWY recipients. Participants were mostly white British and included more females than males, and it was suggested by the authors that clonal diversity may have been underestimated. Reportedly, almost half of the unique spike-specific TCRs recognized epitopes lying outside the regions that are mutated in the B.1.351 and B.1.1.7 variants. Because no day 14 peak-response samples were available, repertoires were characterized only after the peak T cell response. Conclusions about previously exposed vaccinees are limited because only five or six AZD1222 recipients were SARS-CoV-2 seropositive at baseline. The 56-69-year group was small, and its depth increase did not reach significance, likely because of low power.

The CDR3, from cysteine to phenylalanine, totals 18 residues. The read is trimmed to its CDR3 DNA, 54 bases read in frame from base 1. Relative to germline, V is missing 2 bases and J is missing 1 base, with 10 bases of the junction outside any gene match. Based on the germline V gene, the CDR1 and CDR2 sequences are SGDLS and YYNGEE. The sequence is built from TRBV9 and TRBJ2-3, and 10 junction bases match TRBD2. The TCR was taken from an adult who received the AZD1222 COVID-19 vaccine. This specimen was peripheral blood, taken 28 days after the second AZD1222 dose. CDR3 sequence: CASSVAAGGPWGTDTQYF. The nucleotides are TGTGCCAGCAGCGTGGCAGCGGGAGGGCCTTGGGGCACAGATACGCAGTATTTT.